This entry lists 22 T cell receptor beta chains sequenced from one sample in a study of blood T cell repertoires in COVID-19. The table came from immunoSEQ multiplex PCR; TCRdb's copy has only in-frame clones and leaves some out. The sample holds 70,000 or so clones; approximately 90% are singletons and the top ten take 1.3% to 1.5%. Sequenced material: peripheral blood. Receptors originate from a human donor in a cohort sampled during active COVID-19.

This chain connects TRBV5-1 to TRBJ2-1; TRBD2 matches 9 bases. Germline V gives CDR1 SGHRS, CDR2 YFSETQ. The CDR3 runs 17 residues. V shed 0 bases, J shed 7 bases, and the junction held 11 bases outside the gene matches. The CDR3 bases are TGCGCCAGCAGCTTGGATGGTAGCGGGAGAATGGCGAATGAGCAGTTCTTC. This gives the protein CASSLDGSGRMANEQFF.

The gene calls are TRBV10-1 and TRBJ2-2; 10 bases align to TRBD2. The CDR3 runs to 20 residues. Germline values: CDR1 WNHNN, CDR2 SYGVQD (reference sequence). The ends lost 11 bases at V and 1 base at J; junction bases unmatched: 22. In nucleotides, the CDR3 is TGCGCCGGCCCCGGAAGACTAGCGGGTGAGGTCGGTATGAACACCGGGGAGCTGTTTTTT. Amino acids: CAGPGRLAGEVGMNTGELFF.

J is TRBJ2-7 and V is TRBV19, with 9 bases matching TRBD2. The CDR3 contains 16 residues. Germline CDR1 reads LNHDA; CDR2 reads SQIVND (reference sequence). V lost 3 bases to trimming and J lost 6 bases; unmatched junction nucleotides: 12. DNA of the CDR3: TGTGCCAGTAGTATTCAGGCCGCGGGAGGGCCCAGCGAGCAGTACTTC. Translation gives CASSIQAAGGPSEQYF.

This chain joins TRBV20-1 and TRBJ2-5, with D maybe TRBD1 (6 bases). V dropped 3 bases and J dropped 0 bases, with 11 bases sitting between them. The CDR3 runs 14 residues. Germline V lookup: CDR1 DFQATT, CDR2 SNEGSKA (reference sequence). The CDR3 DNA is TGCAGTGCTAGTTCCCGGGACAACCAAGAGACCCAGTACTTC. Translating it yields CSASSRDNQETQYF.

The chain recombines TRBV4-1 with TRBJ1-1, with a weak D call TRBD1 (6 bases). CDR3 length: 18 amino acids. V was shortened by 1 base and J by 4 bases, with 22 bases between the two germline ends. Looked up from germline, CDR1 is MGHRA and CDR2 is YSYEKL. The CDR3 loop reads CASSQANPGEGGPTEAFF. In DNA, the CDR3 is TGCGCCAGCAGCCAAGCCAACCCAGGGGAGGGGGGGCCCACTGAAGCTTTCTTT.

The genes are TRBV5-4 and TRBJ2-1; 8 nucleotides agree with TRBD2. The CDR3 totals 18 residues. The germline V gene encodes CDR1 SGHNT and CDR2 YYREEE (reference sequence). After removal of 4 bases from V and 0 bases from J, the junction contained 12 bases not matched to a gene. CDR3 nucleotides: TGTGCCAGCAGCCCCGGGGGGGGCGGGCCGAGCTCCTACAATGAGCAGTTCTTC. It is translated as CASSPGGGGPSSYNEQFF.

This clone was seen a handful of times. The chain carries TRBV5-6 and TRBJ1-3; TRBD1 matches at 7 bases. Germline loops: CDR1 SGHDT, CDR2 YYEEEE. The length of the CDR3 is 16 residues. The V segment lost 4 bases and the J segment 3 bases; nucleotides outside the gene matches: 10. The CDR3 reads CASSNDRVGFGNTIYF. The CDR3 DNA reads TGTGCCAGCAGCAACGACAGGGTAGGATTTGGAAACACCATATATTTT.

This clone turned up a few times. One end of the junction does not line up with germline, which may come from a read error. The V and J genes are TRBV5-5 and TRBJ2-1; 7 bases are shared with TRBD2. CDR1 and CDR2 (germline): SGHKS, YYEKEE (reference sequence). The CDR3 has 19 residues. The CDR3 region is CASRLGVQGGFRTGNEQFF. The CDR3 DNA reads as TGTGCCAGCAGGTTGGGGGTTCAGGGAGGGTTTAGGACGGGAAATGAGCAGTTCTTC.

V usage is TRBV6-5 and J usage is TRBJ2-1, with 9 bases lining up with TRBD2. This CDR3 has 15 residues. The germline CDR1 and CDR2 sequences are MNHEY and SVGAGI. J lost 6 bases, V lost 7 bases, and 10 bases had no gene match. In DNA form, the CDR3 reads TGTGCCAGCAAGGAACAGCGGGAGGACCGCAATGAGCAGTTCTTC. Protein: CASKEQREDRNEQFF.

In regard to this clone: In the same sample, other DNA sequences code for this CDR3. The chain recombines TRBV10-2 with TRBJ2-1; D may be TRBD1 (6 bases). The V end lost 6 bases, the J end lost 1 base, and 7 bases lay between the germline ends. This CDR3 region has 13 residues. The germline CDR1 and CDR2 sequences are WSHSY and SAAADI. CDR3 sequence (DNA): TGCGCCAGCAGAGGACAGTCCTACAATGAGCAGTTCTTC. Amino acid sequence: CASRGQSYNEQFF.

J is TRBJ2-3 and V is TRBV11-2, with 8 bases fitting TRBD1. V lost 7 bases to trimming and J lost 0 bases; unmatched junction nucleotides: 6. This CDR3 contains 15 residues. Germline CDR1 and CDR2: SGHAT and FQNNGV. The CDR3 loop is CASKRTGYSTDTQYF. The CDR3 bases are TGTGCCAGCAAGAGGACAGGGTATAGCACAGATACGCAGTATTTT.

This chain joins TRBV29-1 and TRBJ1-1; 10 nucleotides align to TRBD1. The CDR3 is made up of 14 amino acids. Germline V CDR1 and CDR2: SQVTM, ANQGSEA. Germline trimming cut 7 bases from V and 6 bases from J; bases unmatched to any gene: 11. The CDR3 is CSAYPGQGLPEAFF. CDR3 DNA sequence: TGCAGCGCTTACCCGGGACAGGGGCTCCCTGAAGCTTTCTTT.

This clone was seen a single time. This chain links TRBV21-1 with TRBJ2-5; the table's D call, TRBD1, has no DNA check behind it. TRBV21-1 is marked as a pseudogene. The CDR3 is 21 amino acids. The CDR3 nucleotides read TGTGCCAGCAGCAAAACCCGAAAGCTTTGGCGAACGGACAGGGGGCGGGAGACCCAGTACTTC. Protein product: CASSKTRKLWRTDRGRETQYF.

This chain uses TRBV9 with TRBJ2-5; D might be TRBD2 (7 bases). The CDR3 is made up of 14 amino acids. The V gene lost 3 bases and the J gene lost 5 bases, with 14 bases spanning the gap. CDR1 SGDLS and CDR2 YYNGEE come from the germline V gene. This CDR3 is CASSGGGVRETQYF. In nucleotides, the CDR3 is TGTGCCAGCAGCGGAGGGGGGGTGAGGGAGACCCAGTACTTC.

V gene TRBV12-3 or TRBV12-4 combines with J gene TRBJ1-5; possible D gene TRBD1, 6 bases. The CDR3 sequence is 13 residues long. With 5 bases removed from V and 7 bases from J, the gap between germline ends came to 12 bases. The CDR3 sequence is CASSGTGIQPQHF. In nucleotides, the CDR3 is TGTGCCAGCAGTGGTACAGGGATCCAGCCCCAGCATTTT.

The chain has TRBV7-6 and TRBJ1-4; D remains unclear. Germline values: CDR1 SGHVS, CDR2 FNYEAQ. This CDR3 has 17 residues. Trimming took off 5 bases at V and 8 bases at J, with 24 bases between the two ends. CDR3 sequence: CASSPMGPGGLREKLFF. CDR3 nucleotide sequence: TGTGCCAGCAGCCCTATGGGTCCAGGTGGGCTTAGGGAAAAACTGTTTTTT.

This chain connects TRBV7-2 to TRBJ2-2, with TRBD1 matching 7 bases. Trimming removed 2 bases from V and 9 bases from J; junction bases left unmatched: 9. The CDR3 sequence is 15 residues long. Germline V gene sequence: CDR1 SGHTA, CDR2 FQGNSA. The CDR3 nucleotides are TGTGCCAGCAGCTTATACCAGGGGGAGATTTGGGAGCTGTTTTTT. This gives the protein CASSLYQGEIWELFF. The full variable domain, in which reference TRBV7-2 and TRBJ2-2 provide the parts outside the CDR3, is GAGVSQSPSNKVTEKGKDVELRCDPISGHTALYWYRQSLGQGLEFLIYFQGNSAPDKSGLPSDRFSAERTGGSVSTLTIQRTQQEDSAVYLCASSLYQGEIWELFFGEGSRLTVL.

This chain connects TRBV4-1 to TRBJ2-1; 9 positions match TRBD2. Germline-derived CDR1 and CDR2 are MGHRA and YSYEKL. The CDR3 covers 16 residues. V trimming: 3 bases; J trimming: 4 bases; junction bases outside the gene matches: 7. The CDR3: CASSQSGTSPYNEQFF. CDR3 in DNA: TGCGCCAGCAGCCAGTCCGGGACTAGCCCATACAATGAGCAGTTCTTC.

This rearrangement joins TRBV4-2 to TRBJ2-4; D gene ambiguous. The CDR3 runs to 14 residues. V was trimmed by 0 bases and J by 0 bases, leaving 3 bases between them. From germline, CDR1 is LGHNA and CDR2 YNFKEQ. The CDR3 loop reads CASSQDLAKNIQYF. CDR3 DNA sequence: TGTGCCAGCAGCCAAGACCTAGCCAAAAACATTCAGTACTTC.

This rearrangement joins TRBV5-1 to TRBJ1-1; TRBD1 agrees at 7 bases. Unmatched junction bases numbered 4, after V lost 2 bases and J lost 3 bases. Germline V lookup: CDR1 SGHRS, CDR2 YFSETQ. The CDR3 is 14 residues long. CDR3 sequence: CASSFRQGDTEAFF. For the CDR3, the DNA is TGCGCCAGCAGCTTTCGACAGGGAGACACTGAAGCTTTCTTT.

The table lists this clone with a count of one. The chain joins TRBV11-3 to TRBJ2-1; a possible D gene is TRBD2 (5 bases). Germline V gene sequence: CDR1 SGHNT, CDR2 YENEEA. The germline V and J ends were trimmed by 5 bases and 7 bases, with 21 bases remaining between them. This CDR3 is 16 amino acids long. The CDR3 spells CASSASLAGYGNEQFF. As DNA, the CDR3 is TGTGCCAGCAGCGCGTCTCTAGCTGGGTATGGGAATGAGCAGTTCTTC. Together with reference TRBV11-3 and TRBJ2-1, the CDR3 gives the full variable domain: EAGVVQSPRYKIIEKKQPVAFWCNPISGHNTLYWYLQNLGQGPELLIRYENEEAVDDSQLPKDRFSAERLKGVDSTLKIQPAELGDSAVYLCASSASLAGYGNEQFFGPGTRLTVL.

The chain recombines TRBV25-1 with TRBJ1-2; D is perhaps TRBD1 (5 bases). V lost 5 bases, J lost 6 bases, and 16 bases lay in between. The CDR3 contains 14 residues. The germline V gene has CDR1 MGHDK and CDR2 SYGVNS. This CDR3 is CASSPLGGLDGYTF. CDR3 DNA sequence: TGTGCCAGCAGTCCCCTGGGGGGGTTAGATGGCTACACCTTC.